These 32 T cell receptor beta chains came from one sample sequenced in a study of blood T cell repertoires in COVID-19. Generated by immunoSEQ multiplex PCR, the TCRdb table keeps only in-frame clones and is missing some. The sample records 250,000 to 350,000 clones, around nine tenths being singletons. The sequenced sample was PBMCs or T cells enriched from blood (not recorded which). The receptors were gathered from a man between 60 and 75 years old who had recovered from COVID-19.

CDR3 loop: CASSQSDRGDPGELFF. DNA of the CDR3: TGCGCCAGCAGTCAATCCGACAGGGGAGACCCCGGGGAGCTGTTTTTT. This chain uses TRBV23-1 with TRBJ2-2; 8 bases are shared with TRBD1. TRBV23-1 is an open reading frame whose function is uncertain. With 0 bases clipped from V and 6 bases from J, the junction kept 6 bases outside the gene matches. This CDR3 has 16 amino acids.

This rearrangement joins TRBV11-3 to TRBJ2-1; maybe TRBD2 (6 bases). The V end lost 0 bases, the J end lost 0 bases, and 12 bases lay between the germline ends. Germline V lookup: CDR1 SGHNT, CDR2 YENEEA. The CDR3 contains 17 residues. The CDR3: CASSLEGDLGSYNEQFF. CDR3 sequence (DNA): TGTGCCAGCAGCTTAGAGGGGGACTTAGGCTCCTACAATGAGCAGTTCTTC.

The CDR3 here is CAWSGQGDQPQHF. CDR3 in DNA: TGTGCCTGGAGTGGGCAGGGGGATCAGCCCCAGCATTTT. This rearrangement joins TRBV30 to TRBJ1-5; 7 bases match TRBD1. Losses at the gene ends were 1 base for V and 5 bases for J; bases not matched to a gene: 2. CDR1 and CDR2 (germline): GTSNPN, SVGIG (reference sequence). The CDR3 has 13 residues.

This clone appeared once. V is TRBV6-5 and J is TRBJ2-5, with 10 nucleotides matching TRBD2. Germline V gene data show CDR1 as MNHEY and CDR2 as SVGAGI. Unmatched junction bases numbered 8, after V lost 2 bases and J lost 5 bases. The CDR3 is made up of 16 amino acids. This chain's CDR3 is CASSYPSSGGGETQYF. The CDR3 region has the DNA TGTGCCAGCAGTTACCCCTCTAGCGGGGGTGGGGAGACCCAGTACTTC.

This clone occurred many times. The chain is built from TRBV5-1 and TRBJ1-1, with a tentative D call TRBD1 (6 bases). The V end lost 3 bases, the J end lost 4 bases, and 16 bases lay between the germline ends. The CDR3 length is 15 residues. Germline-derived CDR1 and CDR2 are SGHRS and YFSETQ. The DNA for the CDR3 is TGCGCCAGCAGCTACCTCTCAGGGGTGTCCACTGAAGCTTTCTTT. Its translation is CASSYLSGVSTEAFF. Supplemented by reference TRBV5-1 and TRBJ1-1, the full variable domain reads KAGVTQTPRYLIKTRGQQVTLSCSPISGHRSVSWYQQTPGQGLQFLFEYFSETQRNKGNFPGRFSGRQFSNSRSEMNVSTLELGDSALYLCASSYLSGVSTEAFFGQGTRLTVV.

The chain has TRBV29-1 and TRBJ2-1, with D unresolved. Trimming took off 7 bases at V and 0 bases at J, with 13 bases between the two ends. The length of the CDR3 is 14 residues. Germline V gene lookup returns CDR1 SQVTM and CDR2 ANQGSEA. The CDR3: CSAATVNSYNEQFF. The CDR3 nucleotides are TGCAGCGCAGCAACAGTAAACTCCTACAATGAGCAGTTCTTC.

This clone is a singleton in its sample. The V call is TRBV24-1, the J call TRBJ1-2; 7 bases match TRBD1. Unmatched junction bases numbered 7, after V lost 4 bases and J lost 6 bases. Germline V gene lookup returns CDR1 KGHDR and CDR2 SFDVKD. The CDR3 runs to 14 residues. CDR3 residues: CATSDPTGADGYTF. In DNA form, the CDR3 reads TGTGCCACCAGTGACCCTACAGGGGCCGATGGCTACACCTTC.

The chain couples TRBV24-1 to TRBJ2-5; D call uncertain. This CDR3 contains 14 residues. Germline CDR1 and CDR2: KGHDR and SFDVKD. Trimming took 3 bases from V and 1 from J, leaving 8 bases between them. CDR3 in DNA: TGTGCCACCAGTGATATCACAAGCCAAGAGACCCAGTACTTC. It yields the protein CATSDITSQETQYF.

J is TRBJ1-1 and V is TRBV3-1 (or the pseudogene TRBV3-2); possibly TRBD1 for D (5 bases). This CDR3 region has 16 residues. Trimming left V 3 bases short and J 2 bases short, with 16 bases between. Germline CDR1 LGHDT, CDR2 YNNKEL (reference sequence). The CDR3 DNA sequence: TGTGCCAGCAGCCATAGGGGCAGGGTTAGAAACACTGAAGCTTTCTTT. It translates to CASSHRGRVRNTEAFF.

This clone came up once. The chain is built from TRBV2 and TRBJ1-3, with TRBD1 identical over 7 bases. Germline CDR1 reads SNHLY; CDR2 reads FYNNEI. Trimming removed 6 bases from V and 0 bases from J; junction bases left unmatched: 8. The CDR3 runs to 16 residues. The CDR3 here is CASRETGVTSGNTIYF. Here the CDR3 DNA reads TGTGCCAGCAGGGAAACAGGGGTTACCTCTGGAAACACCATATATTTT.

This rearrangement joins TRBV7-2 to TRBJ2-5; D is possibly TRBD2 (5 bases). This CDR3 is built from 14 residues. CDR1 and CDR2 (germline): SGHTA, FQGNSA. V dropped 2 bases and J dropped 3 bases, with 10 bases sitting between them. The CDR3 DNA is TGTGCCAGCAGCTTAACCGGGGTGGAAGAGACCCAGTACTTC. Amino acid sequence: CASSLTGVEETQYF.

The CDR3 loop is CASSSNGIRSTDTQYF. CDR3 coding DNA: TGTGCCAGCAGCTCTAACGGGATTCGGAGCACAGATACGCAGTATTTT. The rearrangement joins TRBV7-2 to TRBJ2-3; perhaps TRBD2 as D (5 bases). Germline-derived CDR1 and CDR2 are SGHTA and FQGNSA. The V end was cut by 4 bases, the J end by 0 bases, with 14 bases between. This CDR3 spans 16 amino acids.

This chain links TRBV9 with TRBJ2-1; 10 bases fit TRBD2. CDR1 SGDLS and CDR2 YYNGEE come from the germline V gene. With 1 base clipped from V and 4 bases from J, the junction kept 5 bases outside the gene matches. CDR3 length: 16 residues. CDR3 DNA sequence: TGTGCCAGCAGCGTAAGATCTAGCGGGGGTTACAATGAGCAGTTCTTC. Encoded protein: CASSVRSSGGYNEQFF.

The J gene is TRBJ2-7, the V gene TRBV11-3, with D possibly TRBD1 on 5 matching bases. Germline loops: CDR1 SGHNT, CDR2 YENEEA. This CDR3 is built from 16 residues. V was pared by 0 bases and J by 3 bases, with 15 bases between. The CDR3 bases are TGTGCCAGCAGCTTAGAGGACAAAGCGATTTACTACGAGCAGTACTTC. Its translation: CASSLEDKAIYYEQYF. The full variable domain, its missing parts supplied by reference TRBV11-3 and TRBJ2-7, is EAGVVQSPRYKIIEKKQPVAFWCNPISGHNTLYWYLQNLGQGPELLIRYENEEAVDDSQLPKDRFSAERLKGVDSTLKIQPAELGDSAVYLCASSLEDKAIYYEQYFGPGTRLTVT.

The chain carries TRBV2 and TRBJ1-5; 8 nucleotides match TRBD1. The junction had 7 bases not matched to a gene; V was cut back by 6 bases and J by 3 bases. This CDR3 has 15 amino acids. Germline CDR1 reads SNHLY; CDR2 reads FYNNEI. CDR3 loop: CASRRTGNFNQPQHF. DNA of the CDR3: TGTGCCAGCAGGAGGACAGGGAATTTCAATCAGCCCCAGCATTTT.

A single count supports this clone. The gene calls are TRBV18 and TRBJ2-2; tentatively, D is TRBD1 (5 bases). The CDR3 sequence is 18 residues long. The germline CDR1 and CDR2 sequences are KGHSH and LQKENI. Trimming took off 2 bases at V and 0 bases at J, with 16 bases between the two ends. DNA for the CDR3: TGTGCCAGCTCACCATCCTATCTTACGACAGCGAACACCGGGGAGCTGTTTTTT. Residues: CASSPSYLTTANTGELFF. Complete variable domain (other parts from reference TRBV18 and TRBJ2-2): NAGVMQNPRHLVRRRGQEARLRCSPMKGHSHVYWYRQLPEEGLKFMVYLQKENIIDESGMPKERFSAEFPKEGPSILRIQQVVRGDSAAYFCASSPSYLTTANTGELFFGEGSRLTVL.

The CDR3 here is CAISESGQGLYNEQFF. The CDR3 nucleotides read TGTGCCATCAGTGAGTCTGGACAGGGACTCTACAATGAGCAGTTCTTC. The gene calls are TRBV10-3 and TRBJ2-1; 8 bases line up with TRBD1. Trimming cost V 0 bases and J 3 bases; bases outside gene matches: 4. The CDR3 loop spans 16 amino acids. Germline CDR1 reads ENHRY; CDR2 reads SYGVKD.

This chain joins TRBV2 and TRBJ2-7; D is undetermined. Trimming left V 3 bases short and J 9 bases short, with 6 bases between. This CDR3 has 10 residues. CDR1 is SNHLY, CDR2 FYNNEI, per germline. CDR3 sequence: CASSEWRQYF. In DNA, the CDR3 is TGTGCCAGCAGTGAGTGGAGGCAGTACTTC.

As to this clone: Other DNA sequences within the sample encode an identical CDR3. V usage is TRBV13 and J usage is TRBJ2-3; no clear D gene. There are 15 residues in the CDR3. V dropped 0 bases and J dropped 2 bases, with 9 bases sitting between them. Germline V CDR1 and CDR2: PRHDT, FYEKMQ (reference sequence). CDR3 nucleotides: TGTGCCAGCAGCTTAGGATCAAGCTCCACAGATACGCAGTATTTT. It yields the protein CASSLGSSSTDTQYF.

The chain recombines TRBV30 with TRBJ1-1; TRBD1 is a possible D gene (6 bases). The CDR3 contains 10 residues. Per the germline V gene, CDR1 is GTSNPN and CDR2 is SVGIG (reference sequence). Between the trimmed V and J ends, which lost 6 bases and 11 bases, there was a span of 13 bases. CDR3: CACGRDRAFF. In DNA, the CDR3 is TGTGCCTGTGGACGAGACAGGGCTTTCTTT.

The chain recombines TRBV6-5 with TRBJ1-4; 7 nucleotides agree with TRBD1. Germline lookup yields CDR1 MNHEY and CDR2 SVGAGI. The J segment lost 4 bases and the V segment lost 6 bases, leaving 5 bases of the junction unmatched. This CDR3 is 14 amino acids long. Written as DNA, the CDR3 is TGTGCCAGCAGCCGAGGACAGGTTAATGAAAAACTGTTTTTT. Translated: CASSRGQVNEKLFF.

This clone was observed a single time. A read error is possible here, since a much larger clone lies one base away. This chain joins TRBV9 and TRBJ2-7, with TRBD1 matching 7 bases. V lost 0 bases, J lost 1 base, and 1 base stayed unmatched. Germline CDR1 reads SGDLS; CDR2 reads YYNGEE. This CDR3 contains 14 residues. CDR3 coding DNA: TGTGCCAGCAGCGTAGCGACAGGGTCCTACGAGCAGTACTTC. As protein: CASSVATGSYEQYF.

The gene calls are TRBV14 and TRBJ1-4; D is perhaps TRBD1 (5 bases). The ends were cut back, 4 bases at V and 7 bases at J, with 16 bases in the middle. In germline, CDR1 is SGHDN, CDR2 FVKESK. The CDR3 contains 15 residues. Written as DNA, the CDR3 is TGTGCCAGCAGCCCGCGGTGGCCCCAGGGTGAAAAACTGTTTTTT. Protein product: CASSPRWPQGEKLFF.

The V gene is TRBV9, the J gene TRBJ2-3, with a weak D call TRBD2 (5 bases). This CDR3 has 17 residues. V was clipped by 0 bases and J by 0 bases, with 14 bases between them. Per germline, CDR1 SGDLS and CDR2 YYNGEE. The CDR3: CASSVGVSSPSTDTQYF. CDR3 DNA: TGTGCCAGCAGCGTAGGGGTCTCTAGCCCTAGCACAGATACGCAGTATTTT.

The chain uses TRBV25-1 and TRBJ2-7; 12 bases fit TRBD1. Germline loops: CDR1 MGHDK, CDR2 SYGVNS. V lost 8 bases and J lost 5; bases outside the gene matches: 10. The CDR3 has 15 amino acids. CDR3 region: CASGYPGTGGHEQYF. CDR3 DNA sequence: TGTGCCAGCGGCTACCCCGGGACAGGGGGCCACGAGCAGTACTTC.

The chain has TRBV5-1 and TRBJ1-1; TRBD1 matches 9 bases. The V gene's germline CDR1 is SGHRS and CDR2 YFSETQ. This CDR3 has 14 amino acids. V trimming: 4 bases; J trimming: 6 bases; junction bases outside the gene matches: 7. In DNA form, the CDR3 reads TGCGCCAGCAGCCAAGGACAGGGGTGGGCTGAAGCTTTCTTT. Translation gives CASSQGQGWAEAFF.

The count of this clone is one. The chain links TRBV5-1 to TRBJ1-1; D possibly corresponds to TRBD1 (6 bases). Trimming removed 5 bases from V and 0 bases from J, with 14 bases in between. The CDR3 contains 15 residues. The germline gives CDR1 SGHRS, CDR2 YFSETQ. The CDR3 protein is CASRDRTDMNTEAFF. The CDR3 DNA reads TGCGCCAGCAGAGACAGGACAGACATGAACACTGAAGCTTTCTTT.

The chain links TRBV14 to TRBJ1-1, with D unclear. Germline V gives CDR1 SGHDN, CDR2 FVKESK. This CDR3 region has 12 residues. V gave up 7 bases and J gave up 8 bases, with 14 bases separating them. CDR3 DNA sequence: TGTGCCAGCACCCTGGGTGGGCCCGAAGCTTTCTTT. As protein: CASTLGGPEAFF.

CDR3 DNA sequence: TGTGCCACCAGTGACAGGGGGGAGAGCAATCAGCCCCAGCATTTT. Its protein is CATSDRGESNQPQHF. The V gene is TRBV24-1, the J gene TRBJ1-5, with 7 bases matching TRBD1. The germline V gene encodes CDR1 KGHDR and CDR2 SFDVKD. After removal of 4 bases from V and 1 base from J, the junction contained 3 bases not matched to a gene. The CDR3 runs 15 residues.

The V call is TRBV15, the J call TRBJ2-7; maybe TRBD2 (5 bases). Deletions cut 6 bases from V and 7 bases from J, with 13 bases between. The germline gives CDR1 LNHNV, CDR2 YYDKDF (reference sequence). CDR3 length: 12 amino acids. The CDR3 protein is CATSLLRGEQYF. DNA for the CDR3: TGTGCCACCAGTCTCTTGAGAGGGGAGCAGTACTTC. The full variable domain, with the rest looked up from reference TRBV15 and TRBJ2-7, is DAMVIQNPRYQVTQFGKPVTLSCSQTLNHNVMYWYQQKSSQAPKLLFHYYDKDFNNEADTPDNFQSRRPNTSFCFLDIRSPGLGDTAMYLCATSLLRGEQYFGPGTRLTVT.

This clone was recorded many times. The genes are TRBV5-1 and TRBJ1-2, with D maybe TRBD1 (5 bases). The CDR3 extends over 14 amino acids. V lost 0 bases to trimming and J lost 4 bases, with 10 bases between them. Looked up from germline, CDR1 is SGHRS and CDR2 is YFSETQ. The CDR3: CASSLGDQGYGYTF. The CDR3 bases are TGCGCCAGCAGCTTGGGGGATCAGGGCTATGGCTACACCTTC.

V gene TRBV6-2 or TRBV6-3 combines with J gene TRBJ2-1; a weak D match, TRBD1 (5 bases). With 5 bases removed from V and 2 bases from J, the gap between germline ends came to 13 bases. The CDR3 consists of 15 residues. Germline V gene sequence: CDR1 MNHEY, CDR2 SVGEGT. The DNA for the CDR3 is TGTGCCAGCAGTCCCCGGACAAGGGCCTACAATGAGCAGTTCTTC. Translating it yields CASSPRTRAYNEQFF.